The present entry profiles one TCR beta chain with its context. The data were produced by immunoSEQ multiplex PCR, yet TCRdb's version contains in-frame clones alone and is incomplete. In the table there are roughly 170,000 clones, 85% to 90% of which are singletons. This entry is derived from a study of control samples from healthy donors and cancer patients. Trimming removed 3 bases from V and 8 bases from J; junction bases left unmatched: 12. Per germline, CDR1 SGHDT and CDR2 YYEEEE. This CDR3 has 16 amino acids. The rearrangement uses TRBV5-6 and TRBJ2-4; 9 bases are shared with TRBD1. Sequenced input: blood. This receptor was obtained from a woman aged 25 to 39 in good health. The CDR3 region is CASSSYGTGRRDIQYF. CDR3 nucleotides: TGTGCCAGCAGCTCCTACGGGACAGGGAGGAGGGACATTCAGTACTTC.